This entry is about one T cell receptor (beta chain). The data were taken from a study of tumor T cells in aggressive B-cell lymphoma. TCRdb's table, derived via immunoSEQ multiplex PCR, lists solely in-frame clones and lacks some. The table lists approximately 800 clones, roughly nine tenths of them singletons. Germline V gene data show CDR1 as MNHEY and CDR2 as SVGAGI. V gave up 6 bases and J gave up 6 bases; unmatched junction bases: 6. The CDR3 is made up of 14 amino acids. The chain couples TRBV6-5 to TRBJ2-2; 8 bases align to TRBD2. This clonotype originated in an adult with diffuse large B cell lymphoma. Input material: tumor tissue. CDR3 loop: CASRPYSGAGELFF. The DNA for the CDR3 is TGTGCCAGCAGACCCTATAGCGGGGCCGGGGAGCTGTTTTTT.